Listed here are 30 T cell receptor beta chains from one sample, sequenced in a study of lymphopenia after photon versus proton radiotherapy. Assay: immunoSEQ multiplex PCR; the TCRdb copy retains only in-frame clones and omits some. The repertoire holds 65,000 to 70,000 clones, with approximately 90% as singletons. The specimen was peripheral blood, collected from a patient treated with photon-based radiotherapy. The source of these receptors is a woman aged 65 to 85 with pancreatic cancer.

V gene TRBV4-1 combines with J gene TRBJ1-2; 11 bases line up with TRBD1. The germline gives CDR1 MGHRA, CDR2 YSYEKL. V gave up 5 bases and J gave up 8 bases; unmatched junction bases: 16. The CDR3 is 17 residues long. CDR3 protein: CASSLPSGGQGAKGYTF. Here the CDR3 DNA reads TGCGCCAGCAGCTTACCCTCTGGAGGACAGGGGGCGAAAGGCTACACCTTC.

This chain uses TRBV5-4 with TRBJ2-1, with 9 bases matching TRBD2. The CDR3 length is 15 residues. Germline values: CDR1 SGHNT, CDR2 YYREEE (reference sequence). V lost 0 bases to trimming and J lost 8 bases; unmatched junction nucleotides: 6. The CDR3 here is CASSLVGGRGDEQFF. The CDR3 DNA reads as TGTGCCAGCAGCTTGGTGGGCGGGAGGGGCGATGAGCAGTTCTTC.

This CDR3 reads CASSLGWGPQETQYF. The CDR3 region has the DNA TGTGCCAGCAGCTTGGGTTGGGGACCGCAAGAGACCCAGTACTTC. This chain uses TRBV5-4 with TRBJ2-5; either TRBD1 or TRBD2 may supply D (5 bases each). The germline V gene has CDR1 SGHNT and CDR2 YYREEE (reference sequence). The CDR3 is made up of 15 amino acids. Trimming pared 0 bases from V and 2 bases from J, leaving 11 bases between. Complete variable domain (other parts from reference TRBV5-4 and TRBJ2-5): ETGVTQSPTHLIKTRGQQVTLRCSSQSGHNTVSWYQQALGQGPQFIFQYYREEENGRGNFPPRFSGLQFPNYSSELNVNALELDDSALYLCASSLGWGPQETQYFGPGTRLLVL.

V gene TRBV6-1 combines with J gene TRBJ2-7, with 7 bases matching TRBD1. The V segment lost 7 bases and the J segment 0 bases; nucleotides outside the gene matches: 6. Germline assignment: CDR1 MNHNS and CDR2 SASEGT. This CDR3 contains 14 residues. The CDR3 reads CASNRQGSSYEQYF. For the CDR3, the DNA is TGTGCCAGCAACAGACAGGGTAGCTCCTACGAGCAGTACTTC.

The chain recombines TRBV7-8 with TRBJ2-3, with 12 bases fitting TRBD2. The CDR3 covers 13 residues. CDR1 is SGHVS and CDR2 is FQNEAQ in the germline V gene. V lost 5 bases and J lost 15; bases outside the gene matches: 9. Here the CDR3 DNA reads TGTGCCAGCAGCCCGCATCCACTAGCGGGAGGTTATTTT. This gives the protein CASSPHPLAGGYF.

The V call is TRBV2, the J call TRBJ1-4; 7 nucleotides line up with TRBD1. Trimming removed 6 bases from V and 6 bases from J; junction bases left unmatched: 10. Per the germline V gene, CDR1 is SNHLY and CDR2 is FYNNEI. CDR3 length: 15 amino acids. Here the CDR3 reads CASRKQGLGHEKLFF. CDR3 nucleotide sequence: TGTGCCAGCAGGAAACAGGGGCTAGGTCATGAAAAACTGTTTTTT.

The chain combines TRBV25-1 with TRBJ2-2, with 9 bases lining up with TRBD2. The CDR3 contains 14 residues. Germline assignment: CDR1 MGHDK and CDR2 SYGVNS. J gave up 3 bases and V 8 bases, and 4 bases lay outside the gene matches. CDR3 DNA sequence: TGTGCCAGCCGCCAGCGGGGGGACACCGGGGAGCTGTTTTTT. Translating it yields CASRQRGDTGELFF. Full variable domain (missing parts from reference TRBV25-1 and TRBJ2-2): EADIYQTPRYLVIGTGKKITLECSQTMGHDKMYWYQQDPGMELHLIHYSYGVNSTEKGDLSSESTVSRIRTEHFPLTLESARPSHTSQYLCASRQRGDTGELFFGEGSRLTVL.

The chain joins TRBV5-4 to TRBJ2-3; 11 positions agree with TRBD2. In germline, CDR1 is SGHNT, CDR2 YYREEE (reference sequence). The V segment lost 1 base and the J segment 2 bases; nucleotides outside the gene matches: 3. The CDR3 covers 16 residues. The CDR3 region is CASSLQLAGATDTQYF. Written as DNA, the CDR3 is TGTGCCAGCAGCTTGCAACTAGCGGGAGCCACAGATACGCAGTATTTT.

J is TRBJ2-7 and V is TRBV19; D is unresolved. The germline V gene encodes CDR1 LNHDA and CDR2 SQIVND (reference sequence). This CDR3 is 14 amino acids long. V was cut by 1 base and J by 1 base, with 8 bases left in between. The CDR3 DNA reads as TGTGCCAGTAGTATAGGTCTGGAGTCCTACGAGCAGTACTTC. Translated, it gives CASSIGLESYEQYF.

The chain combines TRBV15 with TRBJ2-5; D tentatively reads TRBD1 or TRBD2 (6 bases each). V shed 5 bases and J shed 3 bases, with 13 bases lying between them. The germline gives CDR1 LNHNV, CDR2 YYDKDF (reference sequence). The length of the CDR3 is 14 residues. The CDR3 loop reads CATSGGTPEETQYF. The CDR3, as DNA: TGTGCCACCAGCGGAGGGACACCAGAAGAGACCCAGTACTTC.

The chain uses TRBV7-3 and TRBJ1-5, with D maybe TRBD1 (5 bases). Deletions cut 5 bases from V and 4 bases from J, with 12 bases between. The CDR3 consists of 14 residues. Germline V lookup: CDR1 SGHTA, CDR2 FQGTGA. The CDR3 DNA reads TGTGCCAGCAGCCCGGGGGGGATTAATCAGCCCCAGCATTTT. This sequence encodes CASSPGGINQPQHF.

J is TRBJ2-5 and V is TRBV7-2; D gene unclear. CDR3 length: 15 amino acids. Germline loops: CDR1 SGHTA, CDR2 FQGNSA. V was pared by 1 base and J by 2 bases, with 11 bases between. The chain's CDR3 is CASSLDAGFQETQYF. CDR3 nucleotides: TGTGCCAGCAGCTTAGATGCTGGGTTTCAAGAGACCCAGTACTTC.

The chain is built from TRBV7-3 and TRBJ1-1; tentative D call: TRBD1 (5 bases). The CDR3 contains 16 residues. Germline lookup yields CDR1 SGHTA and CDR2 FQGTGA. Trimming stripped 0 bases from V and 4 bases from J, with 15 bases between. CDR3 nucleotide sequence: TGTGCCAGCAGCTTAACGCCTACCAGGGCAGGCACTGAAGCTTTCTTT. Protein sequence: CASSLTPTRAGTEAFF.

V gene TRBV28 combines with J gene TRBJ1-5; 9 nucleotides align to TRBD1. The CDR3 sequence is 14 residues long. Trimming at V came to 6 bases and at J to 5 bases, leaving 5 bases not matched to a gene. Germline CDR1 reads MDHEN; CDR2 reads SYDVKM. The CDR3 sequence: CASRTGGLHQPQHF. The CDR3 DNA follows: TGTGCCAGCAGGACAGGGGGTCTCCATCAGCCCCAGCATTTT.

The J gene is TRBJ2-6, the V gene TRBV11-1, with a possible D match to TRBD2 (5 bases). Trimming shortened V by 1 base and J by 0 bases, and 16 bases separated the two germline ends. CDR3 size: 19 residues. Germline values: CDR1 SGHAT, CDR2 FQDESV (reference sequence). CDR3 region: CASSLVTYNRGSGANVLTF. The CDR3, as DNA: TGTGCCAGCAGCTTAGTTACCTACAATCGGGGCTCTGGGGCCAACGTCCTGACTTTC.

DNA for the CDR3: TGTGCCAGCAGCGTGATGACAGGGGCCAACACTGAAGCTTTCTTT. Translating it yields CASSVMTGANTEAFF. The V call is TRBV9, the J call TRBJ1-1, with 8 bases matching TRBD1. V shed 2 bases and J 2 bases; nucleotides not matched to a gene: 5. The CDR3 is 15 amino acids. The V gene's germline CDR1 is SGDLS and CDR2 YYNGEE.

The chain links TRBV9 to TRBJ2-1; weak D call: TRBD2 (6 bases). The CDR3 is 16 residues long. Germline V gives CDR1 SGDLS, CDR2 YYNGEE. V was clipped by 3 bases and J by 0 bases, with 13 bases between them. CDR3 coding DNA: TGTGCCAGCAGCGGGCCTCGGCGGGACTCCTACAATGAGCAGTTCTTC. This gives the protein CASSGPRRDSYNEQFF.

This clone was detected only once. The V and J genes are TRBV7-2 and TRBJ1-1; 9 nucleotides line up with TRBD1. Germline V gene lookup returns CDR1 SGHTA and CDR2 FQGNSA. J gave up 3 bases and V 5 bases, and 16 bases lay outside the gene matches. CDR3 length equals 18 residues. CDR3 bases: TGTGCCAGCAGCCTCCGTTCCGGGACAGGGCGATTGGACACTGAAGCTTTCTTT. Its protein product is CASSLRSGTGRLDTEAFF. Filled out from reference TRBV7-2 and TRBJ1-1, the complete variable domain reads GAGVSQSPSNKVTEKGKDVELRCDPISGHTALYWYRQSLGQGLEFLIYFQGNSAPDKSGLPSDRFSAERTGGSVSTLTIQRTQQEDSAVYLCASSLRSGTGRLDTEAFFGQGTRLTVV.

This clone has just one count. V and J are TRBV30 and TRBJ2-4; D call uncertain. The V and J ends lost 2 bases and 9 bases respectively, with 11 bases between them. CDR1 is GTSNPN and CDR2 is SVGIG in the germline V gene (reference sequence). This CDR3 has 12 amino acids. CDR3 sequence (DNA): TGTGCCTGGAGTTATGGTTCTGGCATTCAGTACTTC. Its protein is CAWSYGSGIQYF.

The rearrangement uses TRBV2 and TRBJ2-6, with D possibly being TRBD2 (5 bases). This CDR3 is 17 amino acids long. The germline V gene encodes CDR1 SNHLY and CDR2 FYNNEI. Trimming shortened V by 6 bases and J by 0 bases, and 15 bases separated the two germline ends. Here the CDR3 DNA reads TGTGCCAGCAGCGCAAGGACTGGGGACTCTGGGGCCAACGTCCTGACTTTC. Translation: CASSARTGDSGANVLTF.

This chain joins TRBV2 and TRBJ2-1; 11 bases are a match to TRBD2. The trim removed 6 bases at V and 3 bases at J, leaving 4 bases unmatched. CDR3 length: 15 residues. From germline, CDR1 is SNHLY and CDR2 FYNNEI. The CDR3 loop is CASRRLAGGYNEQFF. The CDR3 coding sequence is TGTGCCAGCAGACGCCTAGCGGGAGGCTACAATGAGCAGTTCTTC.

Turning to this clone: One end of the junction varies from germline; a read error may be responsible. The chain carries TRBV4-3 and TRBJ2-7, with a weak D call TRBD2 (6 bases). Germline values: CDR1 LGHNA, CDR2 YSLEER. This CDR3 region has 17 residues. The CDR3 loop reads CASSQDLQTRRGYEQHF. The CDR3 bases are TGCGCCAGCAGCCAAGATCTGCAGACTAGGCGGGGCTACGAGCAGCACTTC.

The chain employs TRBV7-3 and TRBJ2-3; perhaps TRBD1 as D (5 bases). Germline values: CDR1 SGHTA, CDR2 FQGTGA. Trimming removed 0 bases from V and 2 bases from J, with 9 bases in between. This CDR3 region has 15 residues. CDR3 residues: CASSLTGRLTDTQYF. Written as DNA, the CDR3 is TGTGCCAGCAGCTTAACGGGGCGGCTCACAGATACGCAGTATTTT.

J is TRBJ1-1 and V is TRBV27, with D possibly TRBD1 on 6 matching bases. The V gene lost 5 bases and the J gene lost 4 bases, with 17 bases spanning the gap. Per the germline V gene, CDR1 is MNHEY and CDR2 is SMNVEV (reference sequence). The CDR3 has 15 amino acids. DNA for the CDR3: TGTGCCAGCAGTCTGTGGGGGGGGCTGGGCACTGAAGCTTTCTTT. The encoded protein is CASSLWGGLGTEAFF.

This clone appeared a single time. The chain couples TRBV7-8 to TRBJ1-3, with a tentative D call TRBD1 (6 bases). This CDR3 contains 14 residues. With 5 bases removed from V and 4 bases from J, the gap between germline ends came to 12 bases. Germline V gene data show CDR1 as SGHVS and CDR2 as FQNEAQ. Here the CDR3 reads CASSDRDTGNTIYF. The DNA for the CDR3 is TGTGCCAGCAGCGACCGGGACACGGGAAACACCATATATTTT.

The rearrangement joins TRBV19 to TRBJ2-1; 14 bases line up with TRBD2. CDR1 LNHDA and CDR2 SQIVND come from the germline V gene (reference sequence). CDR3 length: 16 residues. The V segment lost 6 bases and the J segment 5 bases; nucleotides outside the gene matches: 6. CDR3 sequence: CASRRTSGRLNNEQFF. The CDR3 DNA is TGTGCCAGTAGGCGGACTAGCGGGAGGTTAAACAATGAGCAGTTCTTC.

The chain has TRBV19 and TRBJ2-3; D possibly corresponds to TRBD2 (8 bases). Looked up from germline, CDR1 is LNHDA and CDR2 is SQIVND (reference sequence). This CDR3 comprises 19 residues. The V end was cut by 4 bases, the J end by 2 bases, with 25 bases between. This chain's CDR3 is CASSRAGTAGLVLTDTQYF. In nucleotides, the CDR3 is TGTGCCAGTAGTAGAGCCGGGACAGCGGGACTAGTTCTCACAGATACGCAGTATTTT.

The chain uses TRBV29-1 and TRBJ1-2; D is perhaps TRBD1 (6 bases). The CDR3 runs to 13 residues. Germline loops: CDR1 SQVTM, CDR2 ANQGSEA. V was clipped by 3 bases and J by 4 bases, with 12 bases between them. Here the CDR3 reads CSVDSGESYGYTF. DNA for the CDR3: TGCAGCGTTGATTCAGGGGAGAGCTATGGCTACACCTTC.

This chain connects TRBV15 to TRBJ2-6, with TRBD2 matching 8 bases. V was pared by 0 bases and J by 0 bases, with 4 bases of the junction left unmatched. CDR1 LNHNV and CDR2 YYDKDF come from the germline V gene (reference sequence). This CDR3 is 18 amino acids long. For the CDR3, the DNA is TGTGCCACCAGCAGAGAACGGGGGGGTACCTCTGGGGCCAACGTCCTGACTTTC. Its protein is CATSRERGGTSGANVLTF.

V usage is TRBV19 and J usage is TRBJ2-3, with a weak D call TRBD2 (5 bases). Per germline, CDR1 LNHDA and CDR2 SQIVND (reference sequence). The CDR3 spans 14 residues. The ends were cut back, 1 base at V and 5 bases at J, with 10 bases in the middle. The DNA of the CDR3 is TGTGCCAGTAGTATAGGAGGGCAGCTAGATACGCAGTATTTT. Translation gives CASSIGGQLDTQYF.